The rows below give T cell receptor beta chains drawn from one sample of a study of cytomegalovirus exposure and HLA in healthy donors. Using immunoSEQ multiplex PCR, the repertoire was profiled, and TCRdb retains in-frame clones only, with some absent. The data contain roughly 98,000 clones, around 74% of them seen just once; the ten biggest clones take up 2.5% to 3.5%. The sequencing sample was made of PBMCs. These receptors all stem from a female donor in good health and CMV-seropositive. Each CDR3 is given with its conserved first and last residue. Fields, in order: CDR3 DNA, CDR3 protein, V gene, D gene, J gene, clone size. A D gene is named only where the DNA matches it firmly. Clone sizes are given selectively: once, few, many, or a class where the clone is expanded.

cdr3_nt: TGTGCCAGCAGCGTAGAGGTTGGGGGACAGGGAGGAGGCTACACCTTC; cdr3_aa: CASSVEVGGQGGGYTF; v_call: TRBV9; d_call: TRBD1; j_call: TRBJ1-2; clone_size: -
cdr3_nt: TGTGCCAGCAGCCGCTTTGGACAGGGCCGGGCAACTAATGAAAAACTGTTTTTT; cdr3_aa: CASSRFGQGRATNEKLFF; v_call: TRBV7-9; d_call: TRBD1; j_call: TRBJ1-4; clone_size: -
cdr3_nt: TGTGCCAGCAGCCAAAACCCCGTAGACAGGGTCGGAGGCTACACCTTC; cdr3_aa: CASSQNPVDRVGGYTF; v_call: TRBV7-8; d_call: TRBD1; j_call: TRBJ1-2; clone_size: few
cdr3_nt: TGCGCCAGCAGCCAAGAGGACAGGGCCAATGAGCAGTTCTTC; cdr3_aa: CASSQEDRANEQFF; v_call: TRBV4-1; d_call: TRBD1; j_call: TRBJ2-1; clone_size: -
cdr3_nt: TGTGCCAGCAGTAGAGACGGGGGAAGGACTGAAGCTTTCTTT; cdr3_aa: CASSRDGGRTEAFF; v_call: TRBV6-6; d_call: -; j_call: TRBJ1-1; clone_size: many
cdr3_nt: TGTGCCAGCAGCTTAGGCCTTTCGGGAGTAGATACGCAGTATTTT; cdr3_aa: CASSLGLSGVDTQYF; v_call: TRBV7-2; d_call: -; j_call: TRBJ2-3; clone_size: -
cdr3_nt: TGCAGCGTTGAAGATAGCGGGACAGGGTCGGGGGAAAAACTGTTTTTT; cdr3_aa: CSVEDSGTGSGEKLFF; v_call: TRBV29-1; d_call: TRBD1; j_call: TRBJ1-4; clone_size: -
cdr3_nt: TGCAGCGTTCGGACAGGGGGCAGCTCCTATGGCTACACCTTC; cdr3_aa: CSVRTGGSSYGYTF; v_call: TRBV29-1; d_call: TRBD1; j_call: TRBJ1-2; clone_size: -
cdr3_nt: TGCGCCAGCAGCCAAAGAAGGACGGGGGGCGATGATGGCTACACCTTC; cdr3_aa: CASSQRRTGGDDGYTF; v_call: TRBV4-1; d_call: -; j_call: TRBJ1-2; clone_size: -
cdr3_nt: TGTGCCAGCAGTGAACTTCTCGGACAGGGGGCCTACGAGCAGTACTTC; cdr3_aa: CASSELLGQGAYEQYF; v_call: TRBV6-1; d_call: TRBD1; j_call: TRBJ2-7; clone_size: -
cdr3_nt: TGTGCCAGCAGCTTGGCTCTCCGGGACAGACCTAACTATGGCTACACCTTC; cdr3_aa: CASSLALRDRPNYGYTF; v_call: TRBV7-2; d_call: TRBD1; j_call: TRBJ1-2; clone_size: once
cdr3_nt: TGCGCCAGCAGCTTGCTAGGAAACGAGCAGTACTTC; cdr3_aa: CASSLLGNEQYF; v_call: TRBV5-1; d_call: -; j_call: TRBJ2-7; clone_size: -
cdr3_nt: TGTGCCAGCAGTTTCCTCCTAGGGGTACGGGTCGGCACTGAAGCTTTCTTT; cdr3_aa: CASSFLLGVRVGTEAFF; v_call: TRBV28; d_call: -; j_call: TRBJ1-1; clone_size: few
cdr3_nt: TGTGCCAGCAGCTCTGGCCCCCAAGAGACCCAGTACTTC; cdr3_aa: CASSSGPQETQYF; v_call: TRBV7-8; d_call: -; j_call: TRBJ2-5; clone_size: -
cdr3_nt: TGTGCCAGCAGACTTACTAGCGGTCGCCCAGATACGCAGTATTTT; cdr3_aa: CASRLTSGRPDTQYF; v_call: TRBV7-2; d_call: TRBD2; j_call: TRBJ2-3; clone_size: once
cdr3_nt: TGTGCCAGCAGTTCGCTGACAGCCTGGAACACTGAAGCTTTCTTT; cdr3_aa: CASSSLTAWNTEAFF; v_call: TRBV6-5; d_call: -; j_call: TRBJ1-1; clone_size: -
cdr3_nt: TGCGCCAGCAGCCAATCGGGACTGATGGAAGAGACCCAGTACTTC; cdr3_aa: CASSQSGLMEETQYF; v_call: TRBV4-3; d_call: -; j_call: TRBJ2-5; clone_size: -
cdr3_nt: TGTGCCAGCAGCCTTCTGTTTGACACCATATATTTT; cdr3_aa: CASSLLFDTIYF; v_call: TRBV6-1; d_call: -; j_call: TRBJ1-3; clone_size: -